Listed below are T cell receptor beta chains from one sample, sequenced in a study of blood T cell repertoires in COVID-19. Clones were sequenced by immunoSEQ multiplex PCR, and TCRdb holds only the in-frame ones, with some missing. The sample lists 130,000 to 150,000 clones, approximately 80% occurring once. Material: peripheral blood. The receptors originated from a man aged 60-69 years with active or convalescent COVID-19. CDR3s include the opening cysteine and the closing phenylalanine or tryptophan. A D gene is named only where the DNA matches it firmly. The listing skips clone size in some rows; elsewhere it reads once, few, many or a size class.

V gene	clone size	J gene	D gene	CDR3 protein	CDR3 DNA
TRBV9	.	TRBJ2-5	.	CASSVDSGRQETQYF	TGTGCCAGCAGCGTAGATTCAGGGCGGCAAGAGACCCAGTACTTC
TRBV11-2	.	TRBJ2-3	.	CASSIQGDTQYF	TGTGCCAGCAGCATTCAGGGGGATACGCAGTATTTT
TRBV27	.	TRBJ1-5	.	CASRPSAVTSNQPQHF	TGTGCCAGCAGGCCCTCCGCGGTGACTAGCAATCAGCCCCAGCATTTT
TRBV18	.	TRBJ2-5	TRBD2	CASSLPGLAGGETQYF	TGTGCCAGCTCTCTTCCGGGACTAGCGGGAGGAGAGACCCAGTACTTC
TRBV3-1/TRBV3-2	few	TRBJ2-6	TRBD1	CASARDRGNGANVLTF	TGTGCCAGCGCTCGAGACAGGGGGAATGGGGCCAACGTCCTGACTTTC
TRBV9	.	TRBJ2-1	.	CASTLVPGNEQFF	TGTGCCAGCACTCTCGTACCGGGGAATGAGCAGTTCTTC
TRBV12-5	.	TRBJ2-1	.	CASGLGLAGYNEQFF	TGTGCTAGTGGTTTGGGGCTAGCTGGCTACAATGAGCAGTTCTTC
TRBV10-3	.	TRBJ2-7	.	CAISEARNEQYF	TGTGCCATCAGTGAGGCGAGGAACGAGCAGTACTTC
TRBV5-6	.	TRBJ2-2	TRBD2	CASSPGPTSGTGELFF	TGTGCCAGCAGCCCCGGCCCGACTAGCGGTACCGGGGAGCTGTTTTTT
TRBV19	.	TRBJ2-1	TRBD2	CAISKGRGSSYNEQFF	TGTGCCATCTCGAAGGGGCGCGGGAGCTCCTACAATGAGCAGTTCTTC
TRBV4-1	few	TRBJ2-7	TRBD2	CASSHLTSGRREQYF	TGCGCCAGCAGTCACCTGACTAGCGGGAGGAGAGAGCAGTACTTC
TRBV7-2	.	TRBJ2-1	TRBD2	CASSLIQTSGYNEQFF	TGTGCCAGCAGCCTAATACAGACTAGCGGTTACAATGAGCAGTTCTTC
TRBV15	.	TRBJ2-5	.	CATSRDVETQYF	TGTGCCACCAGCAGAGACGTTGAGACCCAGTACTTC
TRBV5-1	.	TRBJ2-1	.	CASSKVGAVGLNEQFF	TGCGCCAGCAGTAAGGTTGGGGCTGTCGGGCTGAATGAGCAGTTCTTC
TRBV6-2/TRBV6-3	.	TRBJ1-2	.	CASSRQNYGYTF	TGTGCCAGCAGTCGACAGAACTATGGCTACACCTTC
TRBV25-1	.	TRBJ1-2	.	CASSEYSRGNYGYTF	TGTGCCAGCAGTGAATATAGCCGGGGAAACTATGGCTACACCTTC
TRBV20-1	once	TRBJ2-1	TRBD2	CSASETGTSIDNEQFF	TGCAGTGCTAGTGAAACCGGGACTAGCATCGACAATGAGCAGTTCTTC